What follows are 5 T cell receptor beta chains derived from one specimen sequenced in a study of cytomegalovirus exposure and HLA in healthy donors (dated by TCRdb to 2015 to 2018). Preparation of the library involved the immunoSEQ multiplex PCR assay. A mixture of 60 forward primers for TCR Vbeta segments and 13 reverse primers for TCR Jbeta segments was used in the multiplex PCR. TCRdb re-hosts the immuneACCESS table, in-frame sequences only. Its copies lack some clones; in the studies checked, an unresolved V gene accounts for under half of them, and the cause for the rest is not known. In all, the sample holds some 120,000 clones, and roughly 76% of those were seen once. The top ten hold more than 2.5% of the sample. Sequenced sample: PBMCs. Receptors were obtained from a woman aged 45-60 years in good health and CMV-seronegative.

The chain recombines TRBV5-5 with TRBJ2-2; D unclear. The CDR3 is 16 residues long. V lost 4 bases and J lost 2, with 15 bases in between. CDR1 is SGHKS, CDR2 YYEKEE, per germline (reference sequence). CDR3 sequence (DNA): TGTGCCAGCAGCCCCAGAACTATAACTAACACCGGGGAGCTGTTTTTT. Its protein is CASSPRTITNTGELFF.

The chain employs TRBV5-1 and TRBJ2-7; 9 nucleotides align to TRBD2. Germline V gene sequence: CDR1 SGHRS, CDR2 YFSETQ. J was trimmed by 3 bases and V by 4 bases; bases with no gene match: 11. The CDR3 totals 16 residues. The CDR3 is CASSKIASSGNYEQYF. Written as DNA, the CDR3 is TGCGCCAGCAGCAAGATCGCGTCTAGCGGGAACTACGAGCAGTACTTC.

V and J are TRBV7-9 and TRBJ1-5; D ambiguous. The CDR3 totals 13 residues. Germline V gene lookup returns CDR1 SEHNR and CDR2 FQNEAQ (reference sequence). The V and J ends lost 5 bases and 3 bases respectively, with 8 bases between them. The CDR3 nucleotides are TGTGCCAGCAGCCCCGGAGCCAATCAGCCCCAGCATTTT. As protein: CASSPGANQPQHF.

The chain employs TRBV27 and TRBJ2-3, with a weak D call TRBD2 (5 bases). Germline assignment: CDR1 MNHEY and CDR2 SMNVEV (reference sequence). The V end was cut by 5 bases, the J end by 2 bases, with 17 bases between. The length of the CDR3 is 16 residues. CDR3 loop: CASSQSGTLNTDTQYF. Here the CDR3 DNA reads TGTGCCAGCAGTCAAAGCGGAACCTTAAACACAGATACGCAGTATTTT.

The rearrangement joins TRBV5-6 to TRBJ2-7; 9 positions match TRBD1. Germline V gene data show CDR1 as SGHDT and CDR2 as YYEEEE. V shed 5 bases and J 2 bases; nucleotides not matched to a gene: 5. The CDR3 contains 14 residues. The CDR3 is CASRYRGQTYEQYF. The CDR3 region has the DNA TGTGCCAGCAGGTACAGGGGGCAGACCTACGAGCAGTACTTC.